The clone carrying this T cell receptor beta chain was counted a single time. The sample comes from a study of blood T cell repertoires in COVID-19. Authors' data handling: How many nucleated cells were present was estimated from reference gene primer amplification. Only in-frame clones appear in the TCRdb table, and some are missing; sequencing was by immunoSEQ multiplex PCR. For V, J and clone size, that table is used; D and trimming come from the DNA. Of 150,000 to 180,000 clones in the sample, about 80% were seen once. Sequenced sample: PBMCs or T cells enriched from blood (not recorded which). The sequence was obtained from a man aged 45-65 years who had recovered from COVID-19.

The CDR3 DNA follows: TGTGCCAGCAGCACACAGGGACCGAATCAGCCCCAGCATTTT. As protein: CASSTQGPNQPQHF. The chain uses TRBV7-8 and TRBJ1-5; tentatively, D is TRBD1 (6 bases). In germline, CDR1 is SGHVS, CDR2 FQNEAQ. The V and J ends lost 5 bases and 4 bases respectively, with 12 bases between them. The CDR3 extends over 14 amino acids.